This T cell receptor beta chain is from a study of T cell repertoires in cytomegalovirus infection. Overall study: Recently identified HLA-C-restricted CMV epitopes were used, and well-studied HLA-B-restricted CMV epitopes were used as well. Through public TCR beta signatures, both CMV infection and matching HLA type were indicated. Broader study findings: The ex vivo response showed dominance by HLA-C-restricted CMV-specific TCR beta clonotypes.

The table lists this clonotype with a count of one. The antigen is undetermined. A much larger clone is a single base away; this may be a read error. Losses at the gene ends were 0 bases for V and 10 bases for J; bases not matched to a gene: 15. CDR1 and CDR2 (germline): SGHVS, FQNEAQ. The CDR3 loop spans 17 amino acids. TCRdb reprocessed the reads with MiXCR, giving one entry per CDR3 protein. The table includes approximately 910,000 distinct CDR3 sequences, 31% detected once. The receptor comes from a human donor in good health (CMV status not recorded). Some clones in this sample may be carry-over from other donors' samples. The rearrangement uses TRBV7-8 and TRBJ1-2; 9 bases match TRBD1. The sample in question was cultured CD8+ T cells from PBMCs, obtained from culture after CMV antigen stimulation. CDR3 DNA sequence: TGTGCCAGCAGCTTAGCGTTTTCAATTCGGGACAGGGATGACTACACCTTC. Translation gives CASSLAFSIRDRDDYTF.